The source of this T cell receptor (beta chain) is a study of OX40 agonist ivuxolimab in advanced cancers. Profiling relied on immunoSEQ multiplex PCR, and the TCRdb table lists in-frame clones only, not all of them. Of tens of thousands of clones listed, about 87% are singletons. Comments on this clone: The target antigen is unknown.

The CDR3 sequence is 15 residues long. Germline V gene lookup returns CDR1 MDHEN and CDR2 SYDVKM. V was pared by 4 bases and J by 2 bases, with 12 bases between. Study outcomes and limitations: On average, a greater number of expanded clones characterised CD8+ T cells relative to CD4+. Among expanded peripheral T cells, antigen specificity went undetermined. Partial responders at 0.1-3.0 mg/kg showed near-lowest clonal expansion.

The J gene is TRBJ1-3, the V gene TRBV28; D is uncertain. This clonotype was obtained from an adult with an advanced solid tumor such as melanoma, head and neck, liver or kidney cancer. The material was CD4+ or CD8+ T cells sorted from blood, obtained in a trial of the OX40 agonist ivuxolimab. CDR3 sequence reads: CASSSLAAPGNTIYF. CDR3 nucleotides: TGTGCCAGCAGTTCCTTGGCAGCCCCTGGAAACACCATATATTTT. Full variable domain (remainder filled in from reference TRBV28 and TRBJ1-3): DVKVTQSSRYLVKRTGEKVFLECVQDMDHENMFWYRQDPGLGLRLIYFSYDVKMKEKGDIPEGYSVSREKKERFSLILESASTNQTSMYLCASSSLAAPGNTIYFGEGSWLTVV.